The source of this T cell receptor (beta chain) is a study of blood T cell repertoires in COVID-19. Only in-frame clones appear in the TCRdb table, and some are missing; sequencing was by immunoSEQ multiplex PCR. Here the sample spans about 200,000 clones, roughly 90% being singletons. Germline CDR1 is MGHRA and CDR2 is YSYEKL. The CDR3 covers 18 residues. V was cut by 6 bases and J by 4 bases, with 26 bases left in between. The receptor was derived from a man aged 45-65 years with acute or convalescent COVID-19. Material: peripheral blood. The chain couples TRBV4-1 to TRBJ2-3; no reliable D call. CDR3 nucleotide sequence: TGCGCCAGCAGTCCCCTCTATGGGCAGGCGAAATACGCAGATACGCAGTATTTT. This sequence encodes CASSPLYGQAKYADTQYF.